This TCR beta chain was identified during a study of vaccination and CD4 T cells after COVID-19. For the study at large: In culture, cells were exposed to overlapping spike peptides from SARS-CoV-2, HCoV-NL63, HCoV-OC43 and HCoV-229E.

Sequencing of cultured CD4+ T cell DNA used the Oncomine TCR Beta short-read assay. TCRdb recomputed calls from the PCR reads with MiXCR, one row per CDR3 protein. Altogether roughly 8,900 distinct CDR3 sequences are present, 64% being singletons, with the ten largest covering about 30%. Treatment in this sample: roughly nine-day PBMC culture with coronavirus spike peptide pools or control peptides (ViraFEST assay). Trimming stripped 8 bases from V and 8 bases from J, with 18 bases between. Looked up from germline, CDR1 is MNHNS and CDR2 is SASEGT. The CDR3 loop spans 14 amino acids. Comments on this clonotype: What it recognizes is unknown.

V and J are TRBV6-1 and TRBJ1-4, with a weak D call TRBD1 (5 bases). This TCR was recovered from a human donor who had recovered from COVID-19. Sequenced material: CD4+ T cells from blood, cultured in vitro. The CDR3 nucleotides read TGTGCCAGCCGGGTCCGCGGGGCGGGGGAAAAACTGTTTTTT. The encoded protein is CASRVRGAGEKLFF.